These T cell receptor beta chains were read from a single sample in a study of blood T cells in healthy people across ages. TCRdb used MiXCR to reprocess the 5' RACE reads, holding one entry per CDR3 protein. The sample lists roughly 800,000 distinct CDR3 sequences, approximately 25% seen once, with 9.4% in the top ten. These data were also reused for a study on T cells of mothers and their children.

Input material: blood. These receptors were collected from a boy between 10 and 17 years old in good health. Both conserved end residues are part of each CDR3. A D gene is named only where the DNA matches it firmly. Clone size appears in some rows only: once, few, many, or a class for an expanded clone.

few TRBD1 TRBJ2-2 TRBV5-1 TGCGCCAGCGGGACAGGGTTACCGACTAACACCGGGGAGCTGTTTTTT CASGTGLPTNTGELFF
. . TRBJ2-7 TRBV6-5 TGTGCCAGCAGTTACTCAGTAAAATATGGGGGGCCAACCTACGAGCAGTACTTC CASSYSVKYGGPTYEQYF
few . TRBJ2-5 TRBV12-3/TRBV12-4 TGTGCCACAGGGGCGAACCTTCTGACGGAGACCCTGTACTTC CATGANLLTETLYF
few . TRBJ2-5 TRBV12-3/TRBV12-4 TGTGCCAGCAGCCTTGGGGGAGGACGCGGGACCCAGTACTTC CASSLGGGRGTQYF
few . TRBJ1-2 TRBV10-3 TGTGCCATCATCCGGGAGGGGGTATTGGGCGGCTACACCTTC CAIIREGVLGGYTF
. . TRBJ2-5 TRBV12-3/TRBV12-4 TGTGCCAGCACCCCTGGGACCACGTTTGACGAGACCCAGTACTTC CASTPGTTFDETQYF
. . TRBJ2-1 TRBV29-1 TGCAGCGTTGAACTAGCGAACCACAATGAGCAGTTCTTC CSVELANHNEQFF
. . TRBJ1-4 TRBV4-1 TGCGCCAGCAGCCAGTACAGCGGGCCGGGAGAAAAACTGTTTTTT CASSQYSGPGEKLFF
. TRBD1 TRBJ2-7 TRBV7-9 TGCGCCAGCAGCCCAATCAAGACAGGGGGTACCCCTTCTACCTACGAGCAGTACTTC CASSPIKTGGTPSTYEQYF
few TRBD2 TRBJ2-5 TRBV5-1 TGCGCCAGCAGCTTGGACTCGCGGGAGGGAGAGACCCAGTACTTC CASSLDSREGETQYF
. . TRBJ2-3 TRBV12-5 TGTGCTAGTGGTTTGGTGGGGGATACGCAGTATTTT CASGLVGDTQYF
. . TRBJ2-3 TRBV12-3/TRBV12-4 TGTGCCAGCAGTTCCCGACCCACGCCGGATACGCAGTATTTT CASSSRPTPDTQYF
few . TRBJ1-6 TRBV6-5 TGTGCCAGCAGCCTAGGGGCCGGCGACCCCCTCCACTTT CASSLGAGDPLHF
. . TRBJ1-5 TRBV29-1 TGCAGCGAAGAAAGGATGGGTTATCAGCCCCAGCATTTT CSEERMGYQPQHF
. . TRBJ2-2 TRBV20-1 TGCGCCCTAGGGGCCCCGAACACCGGGGAGCTGTTTTTT CALGAPNTGELFF
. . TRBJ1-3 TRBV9 TGTGCCAGCAGCGTAGAGGACTACTCTGGAAACACCATATATTTT CASSVEDYSGNTIYF
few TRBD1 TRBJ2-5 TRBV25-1 TGTGCCAACGACAGGGGGCGGGAGACCCAGTACTTC CANDRGRETQYF
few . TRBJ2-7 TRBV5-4 TGTGCCAGCAGCTTTGGAGGGACAGAGAACTACGAGCAGTACTTC CASSFGGTENYEQYF
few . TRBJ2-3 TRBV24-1 TGTGCCACCAGTGATTTGACGGACAGCACAGATACGCAGTATTTT CATSDLTDSTDTQYF
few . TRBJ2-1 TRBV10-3 TGTGCCATCAGCCCCAGGGGGGTGGGGAATGAGCAGTTCTTC CAISPRGVGNEQFF
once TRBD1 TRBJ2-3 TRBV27 TGTGCCAGCAGTATACGGACAGGGAGCACAGATACGCAGTATTTT CASSIRTGSTDTQYF
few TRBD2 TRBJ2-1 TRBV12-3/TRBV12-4 TGTGCCAGCAGTTTAGAAGGTAGCGGGAGGGCTGCTGCCTACAATGAGCAGTTCTTC CASSLEGSGRAAAYNEQFF
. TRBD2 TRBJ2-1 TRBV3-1 TGTGCCAGCAGCCGGGGACGTAGCGGGAGGGACAAGAATGAGCAGTTCTTC CASSRGRSGRDKNEQFF
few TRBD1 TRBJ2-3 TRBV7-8 TGTGCCAGCAGCTCATATAGGGACAGGGGAGGGACAGATACGCAGTATTTT CASSSYRDRGGTDTQYF
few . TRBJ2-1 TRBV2 TGTGCCAGCAGTGAAGCGGGGTCCATATACAATGAGCAGTTCTTC CASSEAGSIYNEQFF
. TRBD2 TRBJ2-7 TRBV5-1 TGCGCCAGCAGCTCCGGGACTAGCGCCTCGTACGAGCAGTACTTC CASSSGTSASYEQYF
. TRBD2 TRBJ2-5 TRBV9 TGTGCCAGCAGCGAGACTAGCGGGGAGGGAGAGACCCAGTACTTC CASSETSGEGETQYF
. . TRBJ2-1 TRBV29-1 TGCAGCGTTGAAGGACTAAGCTCCTACGATGAGCAGTTCTTC CSVEGLSSYDEQFF
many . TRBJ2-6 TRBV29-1 TGCAGCGTTGTCTCTGGGGCCAACGTCCTGACTTTC CSVVSGANVLTF
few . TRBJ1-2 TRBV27 TGTGCCAGCGCTTATGGGGTGGGGGGTTCGGGCTACACCTTC CASAYGVGGSGYTF
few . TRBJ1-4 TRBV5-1 TGCGCCAGCAGCGGAGGGGGGAATGAAAAACTGTTTTTT CASSGGGNEKLFF